This T cell receptor (beta chain) appears in the sequencing data of a study of blood T cells in healthy people across ages. Looking at the study overall: Per two T cells, template switching captured roughly one barcoded beta molecule.

This clonotype was observed at least ten times. Antigen unknown. The CDR3 loop spans 16 amino acids. The V end was cut by 3 bases, the J end by 4 bases, with 18 bases between. Next came a second PCR, run for roughly 6 to 11 cycles, which used a sample-barcoded 5' primer along with a J-beta primer mix. Sequencing recovered at least 3 million CDR3-containing paired-end reads from each sample. A single record per CDR3 protein comes from TCRdb applying MiXCR to the 5' RACE reads. The sample yields roughly 700,000 distinct CDR3 sequences, about 25% seen once. General study findings and limits: It was held that diversity estimates obtained from one million T cells represented underestimates. Among T cells, TCR beta diversity per million cells dropped roughly linearly as age rose.

The same data also went into a second study, on T cells of mothers and their children.

The receptor comes from a boy aged 5-17 years in good health. Sequencing input: blood. The gene calls are TRBV12-3 or TRBV12-4 and TRBJ1-1, with D maybe TRBD1 (6 bases). Here the CDR3 DNA reads TGTGCCAGCAGTTTTGGGGGGGCGGACGTCGGCACTGAAGCTTTCTTT. Translating gives CASSFGGADVGTEAFF.